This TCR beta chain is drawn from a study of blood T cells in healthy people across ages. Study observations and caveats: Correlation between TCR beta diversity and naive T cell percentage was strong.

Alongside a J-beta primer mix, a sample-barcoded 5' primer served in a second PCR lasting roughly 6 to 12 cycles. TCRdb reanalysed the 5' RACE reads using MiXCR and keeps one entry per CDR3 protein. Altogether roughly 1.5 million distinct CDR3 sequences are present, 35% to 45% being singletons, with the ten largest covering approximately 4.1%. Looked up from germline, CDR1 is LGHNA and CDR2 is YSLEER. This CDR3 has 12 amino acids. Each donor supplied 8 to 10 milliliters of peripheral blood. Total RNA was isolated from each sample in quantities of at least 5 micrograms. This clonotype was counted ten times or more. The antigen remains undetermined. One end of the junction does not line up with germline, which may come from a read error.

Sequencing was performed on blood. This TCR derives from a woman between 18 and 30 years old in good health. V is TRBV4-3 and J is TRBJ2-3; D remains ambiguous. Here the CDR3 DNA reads TGTGCCAGCAGCCAAGATCTCGATACGCAGTATTTT. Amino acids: CASSQDLDTQYF.